This T cell receptor (beta chain) stems from a study of CXCR3-negative and CXCR3-positive naive CD8 T cells. CDR3 length: 16 residues. Germline CDR1 SGHAT, CDR2 FQNNGV. The libraries of TRB cDNA were constructed through 5' RACE using UMI labels. TCRdb reprocessed the 5' RACE reads and reports one entry per CDR3 protein, with no DNA. Recorded for this sample: tens of thousands of distinct CDR3 sequences. The study, taken as a whole, reports: Between one naive subset and the other, surface CD5 was comparable, and TCR strength was inferred from TRB CDR3 properties. More hydrophobic TRB CDR3s occurred in CXCR3-positive than in CXCR3-negative naive cells. Similar TRBV-TRBJ usage characterized naive CXCR3-negative and CXCR3-positive cells; memory cells differed.

Concerning this clonotype itself: Its antigen is not known.

The chain is built from TRBV11-2 and TRBJ2-2; the D call of TRBD1 rests on TCRdb alone, since no DNA is present to check it. The source is a human donor in good health. Some clones in this sample may be carry-over from other donors' samples. What was sequenced was naive CXCR3+ CD8+ T cells from blood. Subset denoted: CD45RO-CCR7+CD27+CD95- naive CD8+ T cells expressing CXCR3 (TNR3+). This chain's CDR3 is CASSLDDRGITGELFF.